The 2 T cell receptor beta chains given below trace back to one sample, sequenced in a study of neurological immune-mediated disorders. TCRdb reprocessed the 5' RACE reads with MiXCR, giving one entry per CDR3 protein. The profile shows tens of thousands of distinct CDR3 sequences, 5.2% of them singletons. Sequenced: PBMCs. The origin of the receptors is a man aged 18 to 29 with multiple sclerosis.

This clonotype was seen repeatedly, ten times or more. This chain connects TRBV20-1 to TRBJ2-1; 9 positions match TRBD2. Germline trimming cut 0 bases from V and 4 bases from J; bases unmatched to any gene: 1. CDR3 size: 14 residues. Per germline, CDR1 DFQATT and CDR2 SNEGSKA (reference sequence). DNA of the CDR3: TGCAGTGCTAGAGACGCGGGAGGGTACAATGAGCAGTTCTTC. Its translation is CSARDAGGYNEQFF.

This clonotype was observed at least ten times. The rearrangement links TRBV20-1 to TRBJ2-7; the D gene is possibly TRBD2 (6 bases). The CDR3 has 12 residues. V was trimmed by 7 bases and J by 2 bases, leaving 12 bases between them. Looked up from germline, CDR1 is DFQATT and CDR2 is SNEGSKA (reference sequence). The CDR3 reads CSVGTAAYEQYF. CDR3 nucleotide sequence: TGCAGTGTTGGGACTGCCGCCTACGAGCAGTACTTC.